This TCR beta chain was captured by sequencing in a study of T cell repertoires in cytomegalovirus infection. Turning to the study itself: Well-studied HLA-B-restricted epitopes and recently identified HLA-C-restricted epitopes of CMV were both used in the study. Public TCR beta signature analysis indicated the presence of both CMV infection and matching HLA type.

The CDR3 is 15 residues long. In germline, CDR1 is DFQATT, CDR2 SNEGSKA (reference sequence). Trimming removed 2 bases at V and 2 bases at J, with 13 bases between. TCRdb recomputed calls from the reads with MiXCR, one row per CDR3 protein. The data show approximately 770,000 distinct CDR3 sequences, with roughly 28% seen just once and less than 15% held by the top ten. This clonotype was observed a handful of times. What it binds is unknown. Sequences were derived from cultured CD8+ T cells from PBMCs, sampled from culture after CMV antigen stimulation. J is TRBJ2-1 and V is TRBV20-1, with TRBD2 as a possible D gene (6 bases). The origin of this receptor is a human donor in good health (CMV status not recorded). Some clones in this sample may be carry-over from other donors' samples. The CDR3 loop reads CSARPRGFAYNEQFF. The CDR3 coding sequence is TGCAGTGCTAGACCGCGGGGATTTGCCTACAATGAGCAGTTCTTC.